This T cell receptor (beta chain) was captured in a study of T-cell reconstitution after alpha-beta-depleted transplantation in children. Study-wide points: T cells produced anew were the main source of T-cell counts and diversity one year after transplant. It was surviving recipient T cells and thymic progenitors that gave some patients high TCRbeta diversity at day 60.

Unique molecular identifiers tagged the TCRbeta library. TCRdb reprocessed the PCR reads via MiXCR and lists one record per CDR3 protein. The data show fewer than 250,000 distinct CDR3 sequences, roughly 8.2% seen once. Ten or more counts support this clonotype. Its specificity is unknown. This CDR3 region has 9 residues. Between the trimmed V and J ends, which lost 8 bases and 13 bases, there was a span of 11 bases. Sequenced here: PBMCs, mostly from graft donor cells, sampled 180 days after TCRalphabeta/CD19-depleted stem cell transplant. The chain has TRBV23-1 and TRBJ2-5; D is uncertain. TRBV23-1 falls under the ORF class, with uncertain function. The source of this sequence is a male patient between 5 and 17 years old who had a stem cell transplant for acute lymphoblastic leukemia, so the T cells may come from the graft donor. CDR3 in amino acids: CASSDPGYF. The CDR3 nucleotides read TGCGCCAGCTCGGATCCCGGGTACTTC.